This T cell receptor beta chain was sequenced for a study of Graves' ophthalmopathy and Graves' hyperthyroidism. Across the whole study: Peripheral blood samples were taken at initial diagnosis, before any treatment.

This clonotype was seen more than once but under ten times. No antigen is known for it. Study-level results: Most thyroid clonotypes with frequency above 0.001 were detected in blood too.

Transcripts of RNA were the source for amplifying TCR beta CDR3 regions. The first round was an RT-PCR with HTBI primers, and the second round was a multiplex PCR. Each CDR3 protein is one row after TCRdb ran MiXCR on the multiplex PCR reads. The repertoire includes 650,000 to 900,000 distinct CDR3 sequences, approximately 40% of them detected once, and approximately 46% sits in the top ten. Germline CDR1 SGDLS, CDR2 YYNGEE. V shed 4 bases and J shed 4 bases, with 11 bases lying between them. This CDR3 spans 13 amino acids. With a duration under 3 months, ophthalmopathy in the donors showed moderate-to-severe activity, CAS ≥3 and NOSPECS ≥4.

Material for sequencing was peripheral blood. This clonotype was sampled from an adult man with Graves' ophthalmopathy. J is TRBJ2-5 and V is TRBV9; D might be TRBD2 (5 bases). The CDR3 sequence is CASSQSSRETQYF. In DNA form, the CDR3 reads TGTGCCAGCAGCCAGTCTAGCAGAGAGACCCAGTACTTC.